These 32 T cell receptor beta chains came from one sample sequenced in a study of blood T cell repertoires in COVID-19. Here immunoSEQ multiplex PCR was the method, and the copy in TCRdb shows in-frame clones only, minus some. The table shows some 62,000 clones, with approximately 80% occurring only once. The source material was PBMCs or T cells enriched from blood (not recorded which). The receptors were gathered from a woman aged 40 to 49 with acute COVID-19.

V and J are TRBV5-4 and TRBJ1-2, with TRBD1 matching over 9 bases. Germline CDR1 and CDR2: SGHNT and YYREEE (reference sequence). The CDR3 runs to 13 residues. The V and J ends lost 0 bases and 6 bases, in that order; junction bases with no gene match: 0. In DNA form, the CDR3 reads TGTGCCAGCAGCTTGGGACAGGGGGATGGCTACACCTTC. Residues: CASSLGQGDGYTF.

The chain combines TRBV7-8 with TRBJ2-3, with 11 bases fitting TRBD2. The length of the CDR3 is 15 residues. Germline assignment: CDR1 SGHVS and CDR2 FQNEAQ. V was pared by 5 bases and J by 1 base, with 2 bases of the junction left unmatched. This CDR3 is CASSPTSGGTDTQYF. The CDR3 DNA follows: TGTGCCAGCAGCCCGACTAGCGGGGGCACAGATACGCAGTATTTT.

This CDR3 reads CASSLDTGTVISV. The CDR3 DNA follows: TGTGCCAGCAGCTTAGATACCGGGACAGTGATTTCCGTC. The V call is TRBV7-8, the J call TRBJ2-7; 7 bases match TRBD1. Germline V lookup: CDR1 SGHVS, CDR2 FQNEAQ. The CDR3 is 13 residues long.

This clone was seen a handful of times. The chain carries TRBV24-1 and TRBJ1-1, with D maybe TRBD1 (5 bases). The germline CDR1 and CDR2 sequences are KGHDR and SFDVKD. The CDR3 is 13 amino acids. V was trimmed by 5 bases and J by 5 bases, leaving 11 bases between them. The CDR3 region has the DNA TGTGCCACCAGTGGGCTGGGGGGGACTGAAGCTTTCTTT. This encodes CATSGLGGTEAFF.

The chain carries TRBV20-1 and TRBJ2-1; D not certain. In germline, CDR1 is DFQATT, CDR2 SNEGSKA (reference sequence). V lost 5 bases to trimming and J lost 6 bases, with 8 bases between them. The CDR3 covers 11 residues. The CDR3 loop reads CSAYSLNEQFF. CDR3 sequence (DNA): TGCAGTGCTTATAGTCTCAATGAGCAGTTCTTC.

About this clone: Within the sample, other DNA sequences also encode this same CDR3. The chain is built from TRBV6-4 and TRBJ2-1; 9 bases line up with TRBD2. The V gene end was trimmed by 0 bases and the J gene end by 4 bases; junction bases not matched to a gene: 1. CDR3 size: 15 residues. CDR1 and CDR2 from the germline V gene are MRHNA and SNTAGT. The CDR3 sequence is CASSDSSGSYNEQFF. The CDR3 nucleotides are TGTGCCAGCAGTGACTCTAGCGGGAGTTACAATGAGCAGTTCTTC.

The chain joins TRBV5-1 to TRBJ2-5; 9 positions match TRBD2. The CDR3 covers 19 residues. From germline, CDR1 is SGHRS and CDR2 YFSETQ. V lost 0 bases, J lost 3 bases, and 15 bases stayed unmatched. The CDR3 loop reads CASSLGPLPPTSGKETQYF. In DNA, the CDR3 is TGCGCCAGCAGCTTGGGTCCCCTCCCCCCGACTAGCGGAAAAGAGACCCAGTACTTC.

This clone appeared a few times. The CDR3 is CASSQEGPAGFTYEQYF. In DNA, the CDR3 is TGTGCCAGCAGCCAAGAGGGGCCGGCTGGATTCACCTACGAGCAGTACTTC. V and J are TRBV3-1 (or the pseudogene TRBV3-2) and TRBJ2-7, with a tentative D call TRBD1 (5 bases). Germline CDR1 reads LGHDT; CDR2 reads YNNKEL (reference sequence). The CDR3 is 17 amino acids. Trimming removed 0 bases from V and 2 bases from J, with 17 bases in between.

V and J are TRBV2 and TRBJ1-2; D gene uncertain. The CDR3 totals 10 residues. Germline loops: CDR1 SNHLY, CDR2 FYNNEI. V shed 3 bases and J shed 12 bases, with 8 bases lying between them. CDR3 DNA sequence: TGTGCCAGCAGTGAGGCAGTGGACACCTTC. This gives the protein CASSEAVDTF.

The chain recombines TRBV27 with TRBJ1-2; 12 bases match TRBD1. Germline V gene lookup returns CDR1 MNHEY and CDR2 SMNVEV (reference sequence). This CDR3 contains 19 residues. J was trimmed by 7 bases and V by 2 bases; bases with no gene match: 17. Written as DNA, the CDR3 is TGTGCCAGCAGTTTACAGACGGCGCAACCGGGACAGGGGGCGAGTGGCTACACCTTC. Translation: CASSLQTAQPGQGASGYTF.

The chain carries TRBV12-5 and TRBJ2-1; 8 nucleotides match TRBD1. The CDR3 sequence is 15 residues long. Germline V gene sequence: CDR1 LGHNT, CDR2 FRNRAP. Trimming cost V 7 bases and J 8 bases; bases outside gene matches: 13. This CDR3 is CASARPTGGSYEQFF. In DNA, the CDR3 is TGTGCTAGTGCCCGGCCCACAGGGGGTAGCTATGAGCAGTTCTTC. The variable domain in full, with the rest retrieved from reference TRBV12-5 and TRBJ2-1, is DARVTQTPRHKVTEMGQEVTMRCQPILGHNTVFWYRQTMMQGLELLAYFRNRAPLDDSGMPKDRFSAEMPDATLATLKIQPSEPRDSAVYFCASARPTGGSYEQFFGPGTRLTVL.

J is TRBJ2-2 and V is TRBV28; 9 nucleotides align to TRBD1. From germline, CDR1 is MDHEN and CDR2 SYDVKM. The CDR3 runs to 16 residues. V lost 5 bases, J lost 2 bases, and 6 bases stayed unmatched. The CDR3 DNA reads TGTGCCAGCAGTATGTTGACAGGGGGAAACACCGGGGAGCTGTTTTTT. Translated: CASSMLTGGNTGELFF.

V and J are TRBV24-1 and TRBJ2-2, with unresolved D. Trimming left V 5 bases short and J 2 bases short, with 17 bases between. CDR3 length: 17 residues. CDR1 and CDR2 from the germline V gene are KGHDR and SFDVKD. For the CDR3, the DNA is TGTGCCACCAGTGCCGGTCCTCTGCGAAAAAACACCGGGGAGCTGTTTTTT. Translating gives CATSAGPLRKNTGELFF.

This rearrangement joins TRBV7-2 to TRBJ2-1, with D possibly being TRBD2 (5 bases). The germline gives CDR1 SGHTA, CDR2 FQGNSA. CDR3 size: 13 residues. V lost 3 bases to trimming and J lost 8 bases, with 11 bases between them. Here the CDR3 reads CASSFPPADEQFF. The CDR3 DNA reads as TGTGCCAGCAGCTTCCCCCCAGCGGATGAGCAGTTCTTC. The full variable domain, in which reference TRBV7-2 and TRBJ2-1 provide the parts outside the CDR3, is GAGVSQSPSNKVTEKGKDVELRCDPISGHTALYWYRQSLGQGLEFLIYFQGNSAPDKSGLPSDRFSAERTGGSVSTLTIQRTQQEDSAVYLCASSFPPADEQFFGPGTRLTVL.

The rearrangement uses TRBV6-5 and TRBJ1-5; D gene uncertain. The length of the CDR3 is 13 residues. Per the germline V gene, CDR1 is MNHEY and CDR2 is SVGAGI. V lost 7 bases, J lost 0 bases, and 7 bases lay in between. CDR3 region: CASKRNSNQPQHF. The CDR3, as DNA: TGTGCCAGCAAGCGGAATAGCAATCAGCCCCAGCATTTT.

The chain joins TRBV5-6 to TRBJ1-2; D may be TRBD1 (6 bases). Between the trimmed V and J ends, which lost 2 bases and 8 bases, there was a span of 16 bases. This CDR3 has 14 residues. From germline, CDR1 is SGHDT and CDR2 YYEEEE. CDR3 DNA: TGTGCCAGCAGCTTAGGCAATGCGGGGGCCGGCTACACCTTC. Protein sequence: CASSLGNAGAGYTF.

V is TRBV2 and J is TRBJ1-2; D may be TRBD1 (6 bases). This CDR3 is built from 14 residues. Per the germline V gene, CDR1 is SNHLY and CDR2 is FYNNEI. Trimming removed 7 bases at V and 7 bases at J, with 19 bases between. The CDR3 sequence is CASKGEQGRGGYTF. The CDR3 DNA reads as TGTGCCAGCAAAGGGGAACAGGGAAGGGGTGGCTACACCTTC.

The V and J genes are TRBV21-1 and TRBJ2-3; TRBD2 is the table's D call and was not checked against the DNA. TRBV21-1 is a known pseudogene. This CDR3 spans 16 amino acids. The CDR3 sequence: CASSKDGGGDTDTQYF. CDR3 nucleotide sequence: TGTGCCAGCAGCAAAGATGGCGGGGGGGACACAGATACGCAGTATTTT.

The chain employs TRBV29-1 and TRBJ1-1; no clear D. The CDR3 is 11 amino acids. Germline V gives CDR1 SQVTM, CDR2 ANQGSEA. The V gene lost 8 bases and the J gene lost 4 bases, with 11 bases spanning the gap. The CDR3 coding sequence is TGCAGCCACTTCGGGAGCACTGAAGCTTTCTTT. This encodes CSHFGSTEAFF.

This clone was recorded a few times. This chain uses TRBV28 with TRBJ2-1, with 12 bases lining up with TRBD2. Looked up from germline, CDR1 is MDHEN and CDR2 is SYDVKM. The CDR3 is 15 amino acids. The J segment lost 5 bases and the V segment lost 5 bases, leaving 4 bases of the junction unmatched. The CDR3 nucleotides read TGTGCCAGCAGTACACTAGCGGGGGGAAACAATGAGCAGTTCTTC. Protein sequence: CASSTLAGGNNEQFF.

This rearrangement joins TRBV10-2 to TRBJ2-7; D is ambiguous. Germline assignment: CDR1 WSHSY and CDR2 SAAADI. This CDR3 has 13 residues. V was clipped by 6 bases and J by 4 bases, with 13 bases between them. DNA for the CDR3: TGCGCCAGCAGGGCGGCAGAGCCGTACGAGCAGTACGTC. As protein: CASRAAEPYEQYV.

V usage is TRBV19 and J usage is TRBJ1-5; D might be TRBD1 (5 bases). Germline V gives CDR1 LNHDA, CDR2 SQIVND (reference sequence). Between the trimmed V and J ends, which lost 6 bases and 4 bases, there was a span of 16 bases. This CDR3 contains 15 residues. The CDR3 DNA reads TGTGCCAGTAGGCTCGACCGGGGGGAAAATCAGCCCCAGCATTTT. Translated: CASRLDRGENQPQHF.

The genes are TRBV5-4 and TRBJ2-5; TRBD2 matches 7 bases. V dropped 0 bases and J dropped 0; count of bases not matched to a gene: 8. Per the germline V gene, CDR1 is SGHNT and CDR2 is YYREEE (reference sequence). The CDR3 is 17 amino acids. The CDR3 region is CASSLGALAVHQETQYF. CDR3 in DNA: TGTGCCAGCAGCTTGGGGGCGCTAGCGGTACACCAAGAGACCCAGTACTTC.

In its sample, this clone was seen a few times. The rearrangement links TRBV28 to TRBJ1-2, with D possibly matching TRBD1 (5 bases). The germline V gene encodes CDR1 MDHEN and CDR2 SYDVKM. CDR3 length: 12 residues. Trimming left V 7 bases short and J 4 bases short, with 10 bases between. The CDR3 reads CASTRGGYGYTF. In nucleotides, the CDR3 is TGTGCCAGCACTCGGGGGGGCTATGGCTACACCTTC.

J is TRBJ2-5 and V is TRBV11-2, with D unresolved. The V gene lost 5 bases and the J gene lost 5 bases, with 6 bases spanning the gap. Per germline, CDR1 SGHAT and CDR2 FQNNGV. This CDR3 contains 11 residues. The CDR3 DNA reads TGTGCCAGCAGCCATCAGGAGACCCAGTACTTC. It translates to CASSHQETQYF.

For the CDR3, the DNA is TGTGCCAGCAGCTTCGGGGGGAACACCGGGGAGCTGTTTTTT. Its protein is CASSFGGNTGELFF. The genes are TRBV7-9 and TRBJ2-2; a weak D match, TRBD2 (6 bases). This CDR3 spans 14 amino acids. Deletions cut 3 bases from V and 1 base from J, with 6 bases between. Germline CDR1 reads SEHNR; CDR2 reads FQNEAQ (reference sequence).

The rearrangement links TRBV14 to TRBJ2-7; a possible D gene is TRBD1 (6 bases). The CDR3 covers 15 residues. Germline values: CDR1 SGHDN, CDR2 FVKESK. The CDR3 DNA is TGTGCCAGCAGCCAAGGCCAGGGGATATCCTATGAGCAGTACGTC. Residues: CASSQGQGISYEQYV.

The chain recombines TRBV4-1 with TRBJ2-7, with D tentatively TRBD2 (6 bases). The germline V gene encodes CDR1 MGHRA and CDR2 YSYEKL. The CDR3 runs to 17 residues. The germline V and J ends were trimmed by 2 bases and 2 bases, with 19 bases remaining between them. The CDR3 DNA follows: TGCGCCAGCAGCCAAAATCCGGCGGCGGGAACCACCTACGAGCAGTACTTC. Amino acid sequence: CASSQNPAAGTTYEQYF.

V usage is TRBV19 and J usage is TRBJ2-1, with 7 bases fitting TRBD2. The germline CDR1 and CDR2 sequences are LNHDA and SQIVND (reference sequence). This CDR3 is built from 14 residues. V shed 1 base, J shed 7 bases, and the junction held 4 bases outside the gene matches. The CDR3 DNA is TGTGCCAGTAGTATAGCGGGAGGCTGGAATGAGCAGTTCTTC. Its translation: CASSIAGGWNEQFF.

The V call is TRBV27, the J call TRBJ2-3; D gene uncertain. This CDR3 is 14 amino acids long. Trimming left V 8 bases short and J 2 bases short, with 14 bases between. CDR1 and CDR2 (germline): MNHEY, SMNVEV (reference sequence). The CDR3 sequence: CASGVMAFTDTQYF. The CDR3 bases are TGTGCCAGCGGAGTGATGGCCTTCACAGATACGCAGTATTTT.

The chain is built from TRBV12-3 or TRBV12-4 and TRBJ2-1; no clear D. This CDR3 is built from 12 residues. Trimming stripped 3 bases from V and 10 bases from J, with 10 bases between. The CDR3 region has the DNA TGTGCCAGCAGTTTTAACAGCCTGGAGCAGTTCTTC. Translated, it gives CASSFNSLEQFF.

The chain is built from TRBV29-1 and TRBJ1-1, with a tentative D call TRBD1 (5 bases). This CDR3 comprises 12 residues. Germline lookup yields CDR1 SQVTM and CDR2 ANQGSEA. Trimming removed 5 bases at V and 4 bases at J, with 11 bases between. In nucleotides, the CDR3 is TGCAGCGTTCAAGCGGGGGGCACTGAAGCTTTCTTT. Amino acids: CSVQAGGTEAFF.